This T cell receptor beta chain was obtained from a study of T cell responses to AZD1222 COVID-19 vaccine. Germline values: CDR1 SEHNR, CDR2 FQNEAQ (reference sequence). The CDR3 covers 17 residues. V gave up 3 bases and J gave up 5 bases; unmatched junction bases: 9. In the case of this clone: As yet, its antigen is unknown.

General study results and limits: Baseline seropositivity characterized only 5 or 6 AZD1222 recipients.

Here immunoSEQ multiplex PCR was the method, and the copy in TCRdb shows in-frame clones only, minus some. The sample records about 120,000 clones, around 90% being singletons. The source is an adult in good health. The sample in question was peripheral blood, obtained on day 0 of AZD1222 vaccination. The chain has TRBV7-9 and TRBJ1-4; 10 nucleotides align to TRBD1. Here the CDR3 DNA reads TGTGCCAGCAGCTTGATGTTACTGGGACAGGGGAATGAAAAACTGTTTTTT. It codes for CASSLMLLGQGNEKLFF.